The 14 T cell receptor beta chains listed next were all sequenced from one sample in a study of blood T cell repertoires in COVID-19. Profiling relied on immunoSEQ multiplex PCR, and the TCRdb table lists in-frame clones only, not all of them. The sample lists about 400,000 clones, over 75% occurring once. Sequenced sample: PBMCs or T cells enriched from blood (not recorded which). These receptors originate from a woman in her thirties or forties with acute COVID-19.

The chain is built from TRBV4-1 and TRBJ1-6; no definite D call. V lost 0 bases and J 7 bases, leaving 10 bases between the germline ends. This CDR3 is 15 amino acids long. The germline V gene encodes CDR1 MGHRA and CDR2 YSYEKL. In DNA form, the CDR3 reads TGCGCCAGCAGCCAAGATTTTTCGGAGAATTCACCCCTCCACTTT. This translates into CASSQDFSENSPLHF.

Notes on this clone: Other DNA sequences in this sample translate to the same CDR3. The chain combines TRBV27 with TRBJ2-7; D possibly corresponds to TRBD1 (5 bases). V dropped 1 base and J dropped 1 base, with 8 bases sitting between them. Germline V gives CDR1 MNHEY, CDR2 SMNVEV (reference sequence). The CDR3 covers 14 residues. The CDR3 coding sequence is TGTGCCAGCAGTTTATTTCAGGGATCCTACGAGCAGTACTTC. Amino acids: CASSLFQGSYEQYF.

The CDR3 bases are TGTGCTAGTGGTTTGGACAGGGCTGGCTACACCTTC. Its translation is CASGLDRAGYTF. The rearrangement uses TRBV12-5 and TRBJ1-2; possible D gene TRBD1, 6 bases. Trimming took 1 base from V and 7 from J, leaving 7 bases between them. The CDR3 is made up of 12 amino acids. Germline CDR1 reads LGHNT; CDR2 reads FRNRAP.

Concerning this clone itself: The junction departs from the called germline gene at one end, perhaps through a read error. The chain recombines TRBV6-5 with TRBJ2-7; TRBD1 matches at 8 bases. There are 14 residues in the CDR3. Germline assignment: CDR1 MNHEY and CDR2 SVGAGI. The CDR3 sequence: CASSPGQVSSEQYF. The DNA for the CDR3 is TGTGCCAGCAGTCCGGGACAGGTCTCCTCCGAGCAGTACTTC.

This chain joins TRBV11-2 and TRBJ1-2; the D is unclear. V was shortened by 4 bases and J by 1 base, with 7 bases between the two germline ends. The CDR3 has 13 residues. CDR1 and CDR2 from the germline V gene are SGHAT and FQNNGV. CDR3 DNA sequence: TGTGCCAGCAGCTCCGGACTTAACTATGGCTACACCTTC. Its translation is CASSSGLNYGYTF.

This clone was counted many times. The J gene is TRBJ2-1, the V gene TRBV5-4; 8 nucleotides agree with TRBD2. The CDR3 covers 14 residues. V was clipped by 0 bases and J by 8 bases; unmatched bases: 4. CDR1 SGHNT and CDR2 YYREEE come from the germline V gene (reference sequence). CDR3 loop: CASSLAGLGYEQFF. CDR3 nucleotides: TGTGCCAGCAGCTTGGCGGGACTAGGTTATGAGCAGTTCTTC. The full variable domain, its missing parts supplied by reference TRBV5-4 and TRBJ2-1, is ETGVTQSPTHLIKTRGQQVTLRCSSQSGHNTVSWYQQALGQGPQFIFQYYREEENGRGNFPPRFSGLQFPNYSSELNVNALELDDSALYLCASSLAGLGYEQFFGPGTRLTVL.

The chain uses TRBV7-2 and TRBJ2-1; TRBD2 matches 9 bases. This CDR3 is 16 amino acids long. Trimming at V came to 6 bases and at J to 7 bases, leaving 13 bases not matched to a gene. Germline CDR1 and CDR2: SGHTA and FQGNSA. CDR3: CASRGAGTSYSNEQFF. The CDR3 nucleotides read TGTGCCAGCAGGGGAGCGGGGACTAGCTATAGTAATGAGCAGTTCTTC. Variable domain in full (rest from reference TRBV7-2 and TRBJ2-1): GAGVSQSPSNKVTEKGKDVELRCDPISGHTALYWYRQSLGQGLEFLIYFQGNSAPDKSGLPSDRFSAERTGGSVSTLTIQRTQQEDSAVYLCASRGAGTSYSNEQFFGPGTRLTVL.

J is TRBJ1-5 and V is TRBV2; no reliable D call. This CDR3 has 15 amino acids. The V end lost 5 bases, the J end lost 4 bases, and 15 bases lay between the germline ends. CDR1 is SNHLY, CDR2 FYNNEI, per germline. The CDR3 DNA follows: TGTGCCAGCAGTCCGCAGGCGTTCCTTAATCAGCCCCAGCATTTT. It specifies CASSPQAFLNQPQHF. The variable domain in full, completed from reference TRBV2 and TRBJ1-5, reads EPEVTQTPSHQVTQMGQEVILRCVPISNHLYFYWYRQILGQKVEFLVSFYNNEISEKSEIFDDQFSVERPDGSNFTLKIRSTKLEDSAMYFCASSPQAFLNQPQHFGDGTRLSIL.

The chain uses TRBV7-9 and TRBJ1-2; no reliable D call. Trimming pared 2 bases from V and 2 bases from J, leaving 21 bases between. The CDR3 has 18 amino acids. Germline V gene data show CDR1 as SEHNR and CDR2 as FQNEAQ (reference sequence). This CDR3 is CASSLLEASPKDNYGYTF. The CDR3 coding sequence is TGTGCCAGCAGCTTACTGGAGGCCTCTCCTAAGGACAACTATGGCTACACCTTC.

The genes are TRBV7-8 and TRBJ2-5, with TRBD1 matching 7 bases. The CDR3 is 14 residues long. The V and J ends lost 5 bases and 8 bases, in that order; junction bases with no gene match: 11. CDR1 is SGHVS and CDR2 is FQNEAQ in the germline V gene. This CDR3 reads CASSPDRQGGTQYF. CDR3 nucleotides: TGTGCCAGCAGCCCTGATCGACAGGGTGGTACCCAGTACTTC.

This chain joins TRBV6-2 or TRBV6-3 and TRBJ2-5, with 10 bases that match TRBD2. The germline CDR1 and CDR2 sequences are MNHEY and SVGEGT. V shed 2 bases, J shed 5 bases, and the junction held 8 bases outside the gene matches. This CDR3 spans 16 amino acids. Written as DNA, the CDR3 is TGTGCCAGCAGTTACAAAGCGGGGGGGCCGAGGGAGACCCAGTACTTC. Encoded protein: CASSYKAGGPRETQYF.

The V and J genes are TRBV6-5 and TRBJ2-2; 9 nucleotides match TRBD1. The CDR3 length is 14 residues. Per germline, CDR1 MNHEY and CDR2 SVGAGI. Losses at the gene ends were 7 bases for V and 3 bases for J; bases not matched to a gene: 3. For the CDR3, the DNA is TGTGCCAGCAACAGGGGGCTGGACACCGGGGAGCTGTTTTTT. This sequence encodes CASNRGLDTGELFF.

The CDR3 DNA is TGTGCCAGCAGCTTAGACCACGGGACCTACGAGCAGTACTTC. The encoded protein is CASSLDHGTYEQYF. The V call is TRBV7-2, the J call TRBJ2-7, with D possibly TRBD2 on 5 matching bases. The V and J ends lost 1 base and 2 bases respectively, with 9 bases between them. Germline assignment: CDR1 SGHTA and CDR2 FQGNSA. CDR3 length: 14 residues.

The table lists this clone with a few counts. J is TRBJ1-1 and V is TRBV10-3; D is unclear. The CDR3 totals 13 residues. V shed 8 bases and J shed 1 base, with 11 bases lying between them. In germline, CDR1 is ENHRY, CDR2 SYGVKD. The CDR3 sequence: CAIGERENTEAFF. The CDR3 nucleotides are TGTGCCATCGGAGAACGTGAGAACACTGAAGCTTTCTTT.